This T cell receptor (beta chain) was documented in a study of shared clonotypes between healthy human individuals. Study-wide background: The people who gave samples were a couple of women and a few men aged 18 to 49.

Study-wide points: The study found lower generation probabilities in non-shared clonotypes than in those shared by all four donors.

Remarks on this clone: Its antigen remains unidentified.

Sequencing was performed with immunoSEQ multiplex PCR; in TCRdb, only in-frame clones are kept and a portion is missing. The repertoire holds about 2 million clones, with over 85% as singletons. Germline trimming cut 4 bases from V and 2 bases from J; bases unmatched to any gene: 4. Germline CDR1 reads SGHNT; CDR2 reads YYREEE (reference sequence). This CDR3 has 14 amino acids. This clonotype was sampled from a man aged 18-30 years in good health. The rearrangement uses TRBV5-4 and TRBJ2-5, with 8 bases fitting TRBD1. The sequenced material came from naive CD4+ T cells sorted from blood. Subset defined: CD45RA+ positively selected. CDR3 bases: TGTGCCAGCAGCCAATGGGACAGGCAAGAGACCCAGTACTTC. It translates to CASSQWDRQETQYF.